Following are 26 T cell receptor beta chains from one sample sequenced in a study of blood T cells in healthy people across ages. Through a sample-barcoded 5' primer and a J-beta primer mix, a second PCR was run for roughly 6 to 12 cycles. TCRdb itself ran the 5' RACE reads through MiXCR, one entry per CDR3 protein. The sample includes under 800,000 distinct CDR3 sequences, roughly 20% of them seen just once. The sequencing input was blood. These receptors all stem from a man aged 65-85 years in good health.

The rearrangement joins TRBV28 to TRBJ1-1; a possible D gene is TRBD1 (6 bases). V dropped 6 bases and J dropped 7 bases, with 15 bases sitting between them. There are 13 residues in the CDR3. Per the germline V gene, CDR1 is MDHEN and CDR2 is SYDVKM. The chain's CDR3 is CASSPMWGLEAFF. In nucleotides, the CDR3 is TGTGCCAGCAGCCCCATGTGGGGGCTTGAAGCTTTCTTT.

This chain links TRBV5-1 with TRBJ1-5; D is uncertain. CDR3 size: 13 residues. Trimming removed 3 bases at V and 8 bases at J, with 12 bases between. The germline CDR1 and CDR2 sequences are SGHRS and YFSETQ. The CDR3 bases are TGCGCCAGCAGCTCGGGGTCCGGGGAGCCCCAGCATTTT. Encoded protein: CASSSGSGEPQHF.

In this sample, this clonotype turned up a few times. V and J are TRBV4-3 and TRBJ2-6, with D unresolved. Germline V gene data show CDR1 as LGHNA and CDR2 as YSLEER. The CDR3 length is 16 residues. The V end lost 0 bases, the J end lost 0 bases, and 6 bases lay between the germline ends. CDR3 coding DNA: TGCGCCAGCAGCCAAGATGTGGGCTCTGGGGCCAACGTCCTGACTTTC. Translation: CASSQDVGSGANVLTF.

The table lists this clonotype with a few counts. This sequence may be a read error, since a much larger clone differs from it by one base. The V call is TRBV3-1, the J call TRBJ1-1; a possible D gene is TRBD1 (5 bases). Germline values: CDR1 LGHDT, CDR2 YNNKEL (reference sequence). The CDR3 length is 12 residues. The V and J ends lost 1 base and 6 bases respectively, with 6 bases between them. Here the CDR3 reads CASSQGGSEAFF. The CDR3 DNA sequence: TGTGCCAGCAGCCAAGGGGGGTCTGAAGCTTTCTTT.

This clonotype was seen more than once but under ten times. The chain links TRBV19 to TRBJ2-5; the match to TRBD2 covers 13 bases. The J call may be mistaken, given a closer DNA end match to TRBJ2-1. The CDR3 sequence is 15 residues long. Per the germline V gene, CDR1 is LNHDA and CDR2 is SQIVND (reference sequence). CDR3 nucleotides: TGTGCCAGTAAAGCCCGGACTAGCGGGAGTCATGAGCAGTTCTTC. Translation: CASKARTSGSHEQFF.

The gene calls are TRBV5-1 and TRBJ2-3; TRBD2 agrees at 8 bases. V shed 4 bases and J 3 bases; nucleotides not matched to a gene: 10. Germline V gene lookup returns CDR1 SGHRS and CDR2 YFSETQ. This CDR3 comprises 16 residues. The CDR3 region is CASSPSGTRGTDTQYF. CDR3 nucleotide sequence: TGCGCCAGCAGCCCCTCAGGGACTAGAGGTACAGATACGCAGTATTTT.

This clonotype has more than one count but fewer than ten. This chain links TRBV12-3 or TRBV12-4 with TRBJ2-5; TRBD1 matches 7 bases. The better agreement between TRBJ2-1 and the DNA end casts doubt on the J call. The CDR3 consists of 12 residues. The CDR3 bases are TGTGCCAGCAGTCTAGGACAGGTCGAGCAGTTCTTC. As protein: CASSLGQVEQFF.

This clonotype was detected a few times. The gene calls are TRBV20-1 and TRBJ2-4; 7 nucleotides align to TRBD2. The germline V gene has CDR1 DFQATT and CDR2 SNEGSKA (reference sequence). The CDR3 is 15 residues long. Unmatched junction bases numbered 12, after V lost 3 bases and J lost 7 bases. The CDR3 DNA is TGCAGTGCTAGCCGACTAGCTCACCAAGCGAACATTCAGTACTTC. This codes for CSASRLAHQANIQYF.

This clonotype was detected only a few times. The CDR3 DNA reads as TGTGCCAGCAGCTCCCCTGCGACTAGCGGGACCTACGAGCAGTACTTC. Its protein product is CASSSPATSGTYEQYF. This rearrangement joins TRBV11-1 to TRBJ2-7; 11 nucleotides agree with TRBD2. Germline CDR1 reads SGHAT; CDR2 reads FQDESV (reference sequence). CDR3 length: 16 amino acids. V dropped 4 bases and J dropped 2; count of bases not matched to a gene: 7.

This clonotype was counted between two and nine times. This chain joins TRBV20-1 and TRBJ1-6; 8 bases map to TRBD1. Germline assignment: CDR1 DFQATT and CDR2 SNEGSKA (reference sequence). CDR3 length equals 15 residues. Trimming removed 2 bases from V and 7 bases from J; junction bases left unmatched: 7. Written as DNA, the CDR3 is TGCAGTGCTAGATCTGCGACAGGGGCGAATTCACCCCTCCACTTT. Translation: CSARSATGANSPLHF.

In its sample, this clonotype was seen a few times. The rearrangement links TRBV20-1 to TRBJ2-5; a weak D match, TRBD2 (6 bases). The V gene lost 7 bases and the J gene lost 0 bases, with 18 bases spanning the gap. CDR3 length: 15 amino acids. Germline lookup yields CDR1 DFQATT and CDR2 SNEGSKA (reference sequence). This chain's CDR3 is CSGVRGSGNQETQYF. The DNA of the CDR3 is TGCAGTGGGGTCCGAGGTAGCGGAAACCAAGAGACCCAGTACTTC.

This clonotype was detected many times. The CDR3 DNA reads TGTGCCAGCAGCCAATTCGGGACAGCCACATTGGAGCAGTACTTC. It yields the protein CASSQFGTATLEQYF. The chain is built from TRBV14 and TRBJ2-7, with 7 positions matching TRBD1. The CDR3 consists of 15 residues. J lost 7 bases, V lost 2 bases, and 11 bases had no gene match. Germline V gives CDR1 SGHDN, CDR2 FVKESK.

This clonotype showed up just a few times. The genes are TRBV5-1 and TRBJ2-7; 8 bases map to TRBD2. The V gene's germline CDR1 is SGHRS and CDR2 YFSETQ. CDR3 length: 15 amino acids. Losses at the gene ends were 4 bases for V and 5 bases for J; bases not matched to a gene: 11. The DNA for the CDR3 is TGCGCCAGCAGCCCCCGGGGGGGTAGCACGGACGAGCAGTACTTC. It yields the protein CASSPRGGSTDEQYF.

V usage is TRBV7-9 and J usage is TRBJ2-5, with D possibly TRBD2 on 6 matching bases. The DNA end lines up better with TRBJ2-7; the J call may be wrong. The CDR3 contains 14 residues. The germline V gene encodes CDR1 SEHNR and CDR2 FQNEAQ (reference sequence). CDR3 sequence: CASSLVGGLHEQYF. The CDR3 region has the DNA TGTGCCAGCAGCTTAGTAGGAGGGTTGCACGAGCAGTACTTC.

V is TRBV5-1 and J is TRBJ1-3, with D tentatively TRBD1 (5 bases). V was clipped by 4 bases and J by 0 bases, with 14 bases between them. Germline loops: CDR1 SGHRS, CDR2 YFSETQ. The CDR3 consists of 16 residues. The CDR3 region has the DNA TGCGCCAGCAGCCCCCGAACAGACAGCTCTGGAAACACCATATATTTT. Translated, it gives CASSPRTDSSGNTIYF.

Only a few counts were recorded for this clonotype. The V call is TRBV20-1, the J call TRBJ2-1; 7 nucleotides agree with TRBD2. The CDR3 loop spans 14 amino acids. V lost 3 bases and J lost 6; bases outside the gene matches: 8. The germline V gene has CDR1 DFQATT and CDR2 SNEGSKA (reference sequence). CDR3: CSASMGRAGNEQFF. In DNA form, the CDR3 reads TGCAGTGCTAGTATGGGGAGGGCCGGCAATGAGCAGTTCTTC.

With respect to this clonotype: The junction does not match germline at one end; this may be a read error. The rearrangement links TRBV5-1 to TRBJ2-7, with 8 bases aligning to TRBD2. Germline CDR1 SGHRS, CDR2 YFSETQ. This CDR3 is built from 16 residues. The chain's CDR3 is CAGSLPTSGPSYEQYF. CDR3 coding DNA: TGCGCCGGCAGCCTACCAACTAGCGGACCCTCCTACGAGCAGTACTTC.

Comment on this clonotype: The conserved final phenylalanine or tryptophan is absent from the CDR3, which likely points to a read error. The chain employs TRBV7-2 and TRBJ2-7, with D uncertain. The CDR3 consists of 11 residues. In germline, CDR1 is SGHTA, CDR2 FQGNSA. The V and J ends lost 5 bases and 5 bases respectively, with 7 bases between them. The chain's CDR3 is CASSQSDEQYL. CDR3 nucleotides: TGTGCCAGCAGCCAAAGCGACGAGCAGTACCTC.

This clonotype was counted a few times. V and J are TRBV7-8 and TRBJ2-5; D perhaps matches TRBD1 (6 bases). Near its end, the DNA agrees better with TRBJ2-1, so the J call may be wrong. This CDR3 has 16 residues. Germline V lookup: CDR1 SGHVS, CDR2 FQNEAQ. The CDR3 DNA sequence: TGTGCCAGCAGCCCCGTGATGGCAGGGGCCTACAATGAGCAGTTCTTC. This codes for CASSPVMAGAYNEQFF.

This clonotype was seen only a few times. The CDR3, as DNA: TGTGCCAGTAGTATGGAGAGCGGGAGCTACACCGGGGAGCTGTTTTTT. Its translation is CASSMESGSYTGELFF. The V call is TRBV19, the J call TRBJ2-2; 8 bases map to TRBD2. CDR3 length: 16 residues. Germline V CDR1 and CDR2: LNHDA, SQIVND (reference sequence). The V and J ends lost 3 bases and 3 bases, in that order; junction bases with no gene match: 6.

The chain employs TRBV10-3 and TRBJ1-5; 7 bases line up with TRBD1. Germline V gene lookup returns CDR1 ENHRY and CDR2 SYGVKD. This CDR3 is built from 13 residues. Trimming cost V 6 bases and J 5 bases; bases outside gene matches: 4. CDR3 sequence: CAIRDDRDQPQHF. CDR3 DNA sequence: TGTGCCATCAGGGACGACAGGGATCAGCCCCAGCATTTT.

This clonotype has only a few counts. The rearrangement links TRBV20-1 to TRBJ2-5; 9 bases line up with TRBD2. The J call is uncertain, as TRBJ2-7 better fits the DNA end. CDR3 length: 14 residues. The germline CDR1 and CDR2 sequences are DFQATT and SNEGSKA (reference sequence). This chain's CDR3 is CSAPRSGSSYEQYF. The DNA for the CDR3 is TGCAGTGCTCCGCGTAGCGGGAGCTCCTACGAGCAGTACTTC.

CDR3 protein: CASSAEGTPGLDTQYF. CDR3 DNA sequence: TGTGCCAGCAGCGCGGAGGGGACCCCGGGGTTGGATACGCAGTATTTT. V and J are TRBV9 and TRBJ2-3, with TRBD2 as a possible D gene (6 bases). Trimming removed 3 bases at V and 6 bases at J, with 20 bases between. This CDR3 spans 16 amino acids. In germline, CDR1 is SGDLS, CDR2 YYNGEE.

The chain couples TRBV10-3 to TRBJ2-7; TRBD2 agrees at 13 bases. This CDR3 has 13 residues. Unmatched junction bases numbered 5, after V lost 8 bases and J lost 7 bases. CDR1 and CDR2 (germline): ENHRY, SYGVKD. The CDR3 loop reads CAIRTSGSDEQYF. The CDR3 nucleotides read TGTGCCATCCGGACTAGCGGGAGCGATGAGCAGTACTTC.

This rearrangement joins TRBV27 to TRBJ1-1; 9 bases match TRBD1. Trimming cost V 5 bases and J 5 bases; bases outside gene matches: 6. CDR1 and CDR2 (germline): MNHEY, SMNVEV (reference sequence). This CDR3 has 14 amino acids. The CDR3 loop is CASSTTGGKTEAFF. DNA of the CDR3: TGTGCCAGCAGTACCACAGGGGGCAAAACTGAAGCTTTCTTT.

This clonotype appeared a few times. V gene TRBV7-2 combines with J gene TRBJ2-2; 13 bases match TRBD2. V dropped 5 bases and J dropped 8; count of bases not matched to a gene: 14. Germline V gene lookup returns CDR1 SGHTA and CDR2 FQGNSA. The CDR3 is 18 amino acids. This CDR3 is CASSPGGGLAGLSGELFF. CDR3 DNA sequence: TGTGCCAGCAGCCCGGGGGGGGGACTAGCGGGATTGTCAGGGGAGCTGTTTTTT.